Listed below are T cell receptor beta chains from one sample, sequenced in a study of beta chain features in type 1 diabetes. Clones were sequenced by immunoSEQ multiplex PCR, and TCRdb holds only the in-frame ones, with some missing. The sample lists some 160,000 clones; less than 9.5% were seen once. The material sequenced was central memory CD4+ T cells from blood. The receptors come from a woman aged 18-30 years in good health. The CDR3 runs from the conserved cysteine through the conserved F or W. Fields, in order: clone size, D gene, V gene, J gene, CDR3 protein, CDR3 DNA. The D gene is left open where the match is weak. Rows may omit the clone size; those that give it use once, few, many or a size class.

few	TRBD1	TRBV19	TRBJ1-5	CASSITGQGGGRSNQPQHF	TGTGCCAGTAGTATCACGGGCCAAGGAGGGGGCAGGAGCAATCAGCCCCAGCATTTT
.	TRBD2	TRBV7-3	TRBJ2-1	CASSLAGGEQFF	TGTGCCAGCAGCTTAGCGGGGGGTGAGCAGTTCTTC
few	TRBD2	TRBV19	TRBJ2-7	CASSITAGPEQYF	TGTGCCAGTAGTATAACAGCGGGACCCGAGCAGTACTTC
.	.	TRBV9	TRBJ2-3	CASSVPAGGADTQYF	TGTGCCAGCAGCGTACCGGCTGGCGGGGCAGATACGCAGTATTTT
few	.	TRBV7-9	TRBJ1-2	CASSWGRTNYGYTF	TGTGCCAGCAGCTGGGGCAGAACTAACTATGGCTACACCTTC
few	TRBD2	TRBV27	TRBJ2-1	CASSLRTSPSSYNEQFF	TGTGCCAGCAGTCTCCGGACTAGCCCGAGCTCCTACAATGAGCAGTTCTTC
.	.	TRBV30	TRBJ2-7	CAWSVLQGNEQYF	TGTGCCTGGAGTGTACTCCAGGGCAACGAGCAGTACTTC
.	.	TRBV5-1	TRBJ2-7	CASSLGGGPSSYEQYF	TGCGCCAGCAGCTTGGGGGGGGGCCCTAGCTCCTACGAGCAGTACTTC
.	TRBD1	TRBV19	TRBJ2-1	CASRTGGGREDNEQFF	TGTGCCAGTAGGACAGGGGGCGGTCGGGAGGACAATGAGCAGTTCTTC
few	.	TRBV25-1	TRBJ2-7	CASSQGNSYYEQYF	TGTGCCAGCAGTCAGGGGAACAGTTACTACGAGCAGTACTTC
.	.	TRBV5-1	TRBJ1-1	CASRPMTAGDTEAFF	TGCGCCAGCAGGCCGATGACAGCAGGGGACACTGAAGCTTTCTTT
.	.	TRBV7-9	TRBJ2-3	CASSITGNTDTQYF	TGTGCCAGCAGCATTACAGGGAACACAGATACGCAGTATTTT
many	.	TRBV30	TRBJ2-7	CAWSFKDRLYEQYF	TGTGCCTGGAGCTTTAAAGACAGACTCTACGAGCAGTACTTC
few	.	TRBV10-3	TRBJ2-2	CAISENGNGELFF	TGTGCCATCAGTGAGAACGGGAACGGGGAGCTGTTTTTT
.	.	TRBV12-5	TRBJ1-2	CASGLATLNYGYTF	TGTGCTAGTGGTTTGGCCACATTAAACTATGGCTACACCTTC
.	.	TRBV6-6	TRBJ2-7	CASSKTQGGGTYEQYF	TGTGCCAGCAGCAAAACCCAGGGAGGGGGGACCTACGAGCAGTACTTC
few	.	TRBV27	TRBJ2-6	CASSSPSSGANVLTF	TGTGCCAGCAGTTCCCCATCCTCTGGGGCCAACGTCCTGACTTTC
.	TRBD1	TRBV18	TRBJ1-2	CASSPGTGYGYTF	TGTGCCAGCTCACCGGGGACAGGCTATGGCTACACCTTC
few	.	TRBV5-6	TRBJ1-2	CASSLGLKGVANYGYTF	TGTGCCAGCAGCTTGGGCCTAAAGGGGGTTGCTAACTATGGCTACACCTTC
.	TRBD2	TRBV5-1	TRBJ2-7	CASSLPSGKGEQYF	TGCGCCAGCAGCTTGCCTAGCGGGAAGGGTGAGCAGTACTTC
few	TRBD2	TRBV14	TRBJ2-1	CASRRTSGNHNEQFF	TGTGCCAGCAGACGGACTAGCGGGAACCACAATGAGCAGTTCTTC
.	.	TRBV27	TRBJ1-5	CASSQRQADQPQHF	TGTGCCAGCAGCCAAAGACAGGCGGATCAGCCCCAGCATTTT
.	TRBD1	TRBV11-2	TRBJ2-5	CASSYQGAETQYF	TGTGCCAGCAGCTACCAGGGGGCTGAGACCCAGTACTTC
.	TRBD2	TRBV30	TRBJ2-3	CAWSSGALTDTQYF	TGTGCCTGGAGTAGCGGGGCTCTCACAGATACGCAGTATTTT
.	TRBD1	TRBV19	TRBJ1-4	CASTDPSRDRGRNEKLFF	TGTGCCAGTACCGACCCCTCCCGAGACAGGGGAAGAAATGAAAAACTGTTTTTT
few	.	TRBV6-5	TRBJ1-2	CASGQPTGSRRRYTF	TGTGCCAGCGGCCAGCCTACAGGTTCCAGACGACGCTACACCTTC
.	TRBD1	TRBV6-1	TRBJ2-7	CASKGQGPYEQYF	TGTGCCAGCAAGGGACAGGGGCCCTACGAGCAGTACTTC
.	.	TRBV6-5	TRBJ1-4	CASRAPRSSNEKLFF	TGTGCCAGCAGGGCCCCGAGGAGCTCTAATGAAAAACTGTTTTTT
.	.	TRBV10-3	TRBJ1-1	CAISDYSSGTEAFF	TGTGCCATCAGTGACTACTCATCCGGCACTGAAGCTTTCTTT
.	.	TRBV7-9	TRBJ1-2	CASRLAVGEDGYTF	TGTGCCAGCAGACTTGCTGTAGGGGAAGATGGCTACACCTTC
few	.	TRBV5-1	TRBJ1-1	CASSLGRLNTEAFF	TGCGCCAGCAGCTTGGGGCGGCTAAACACTGAAGCTTTCTTT
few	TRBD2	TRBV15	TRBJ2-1	CATRGERENSNEQFF	TGTGCCACCAGGGGAGAGCGGGAGAATAGCAATGAGCAGTTCTTC
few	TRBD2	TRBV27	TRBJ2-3	CASSLLAGADTQYF	TGTGCCAGCAGTCTCCTAGCGGGAGCCGATACGCAGTATTTT
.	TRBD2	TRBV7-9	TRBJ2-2	CASSLAPSGGSTGELFF	TGTGCCAGCAGCTTAGCCCCCTCGGGGGGTTCGACCGGGGAGCTGTTTTTT
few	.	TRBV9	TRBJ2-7	CASSVDSASYEQYF	TGTGCCAGCAGCGTGGACTCAGCCTCCTACGAGCAGTACTTC
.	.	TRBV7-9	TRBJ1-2	CASSRRESTSNYGYTF	TGTGCCAGCAGCCGTAGGGAGAGCACTTCTAACTATGGCTACACCTTC
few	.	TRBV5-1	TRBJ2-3	CASSLQRNTDTQYF	TGCGCCAGCAGCTTGCAGCGGAACACAGATACGCAGTATTTT
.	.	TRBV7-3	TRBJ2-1	CASSFRGEQFF	TGTGCCAGCAGCTTCCGAGGCGAGCAGTTCTTC
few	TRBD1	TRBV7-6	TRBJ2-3	CASSLGTDRTDTQYF	TGTGCCAGCAGCCTCGGGACAGATCGCACAGATACGCAGTATTTT
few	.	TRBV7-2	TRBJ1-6	CASSLVAGADSPLHF	TGTGCCAGCAGCTTAGTAGCAGGGGCGGATTCACCCCTCCACTTT
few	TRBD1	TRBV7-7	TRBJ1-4	CASSPSTGEKEKLFF	TGTGCTAGCAGCCCGTCGACAGGGGAGAAGGAAAAACTGTTTTTT
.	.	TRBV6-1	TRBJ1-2	CASIGTLYGYTF	TGTGCCAGCATAGGGACACTCTATGGCTACACCTTC
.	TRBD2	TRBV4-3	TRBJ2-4	CASSQVLAGGPEFNIQYF	TGCGCCAGCAGCCAAGTTCTAGCGGGGGGGCCCGAGTTCAACATTCAGTACTTC
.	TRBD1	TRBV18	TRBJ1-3	CASSQIPGQTTNTIYF	TGTGCCAGCTCACAGATACCGGGACAGACGACAAACACCATATATTTT
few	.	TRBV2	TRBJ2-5	CASKLGSPRTETQYF	TGTGCCAGCAAATTGGGGAGCCCCAGGACAGAGACCCAGTACTTC
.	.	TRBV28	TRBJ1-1	CASSDTGIFTEAFF	TGTGCCAGCAGTGACACAGGGATTTTCACTGAAGCTTTCTTT